In its sample, the clone carrying this TCR beta chain was seen many times. Template material for amplifying TCR beta CDR3 regions consisted of RNA transcripts. RT-PCR in the first round (using the HTBI primer set) targeted the TCR CDR3. Using its own MiXCR run on the multiplex PCR reads, TCRdb lists one record per CDR3 protein. The table shows 370,000 or so distinct CDR3 sequences, with less than 15% occurring only once. This record comes from a study of T cells in Graves' hyperthyroidism and ophthalmopathy. With 3 bases removed from V and 1 base from J, the gap between germline ends came to 6 bases. The CDR3 length is 13 residues. Per the germline V gene, CDR1 is SNHLY and CDR2 is FYNNEI.

The chain has TRBV2 and TRBJ1-1, with D unresolved. Sample: blood. The origin of this receptor is a man aged 25-45 years with Graves' hyperthyroidism that later progressed to Graves' ophthalmopathy. In DNA form, the CDR3 reads TGTGCCAGCAGTGACGGATCGAACACTGAAGCTTTCTTT. This translates into CASSDGSNTEAFF.